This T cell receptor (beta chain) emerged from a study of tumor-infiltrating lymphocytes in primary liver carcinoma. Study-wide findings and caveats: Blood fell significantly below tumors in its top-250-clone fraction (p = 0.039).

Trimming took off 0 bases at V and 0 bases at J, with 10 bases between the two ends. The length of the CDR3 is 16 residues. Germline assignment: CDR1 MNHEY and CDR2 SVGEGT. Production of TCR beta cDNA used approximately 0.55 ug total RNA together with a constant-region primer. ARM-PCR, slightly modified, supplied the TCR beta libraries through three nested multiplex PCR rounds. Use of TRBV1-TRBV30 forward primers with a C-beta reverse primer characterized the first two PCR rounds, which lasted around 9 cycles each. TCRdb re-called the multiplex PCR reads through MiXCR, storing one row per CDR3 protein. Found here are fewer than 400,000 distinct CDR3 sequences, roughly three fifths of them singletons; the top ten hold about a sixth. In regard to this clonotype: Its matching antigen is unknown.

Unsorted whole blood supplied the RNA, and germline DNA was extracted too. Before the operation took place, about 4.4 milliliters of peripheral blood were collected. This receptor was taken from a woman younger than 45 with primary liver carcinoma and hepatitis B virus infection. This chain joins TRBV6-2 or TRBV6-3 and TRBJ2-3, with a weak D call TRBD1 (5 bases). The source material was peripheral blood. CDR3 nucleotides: TGTGCCAGCAGTTACTCCCCAGGGATTAGCACAGATACGCAGTATTTT. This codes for CASSYSPGISTDTQYF.